The 15 T cell receptor beta chains presented below share a single source sample, sequenced in a study of breast tumors, draining lymph nodes, adjacent tissues (dated by TCRdb to the mid-2010s). Receptor libraries were prepared by multiplex PCR. Sequencing took place on an Illumina HiSeq 2000. The public reads were quality trimmed at Q25 with fastp and then assembled into clones with MiXCR by TCRdb, keeping productive beta chains. Every distinct CDR3 protein forms one entry, paired with its most common genes and DNA. The sample records about 230,000 distinct CDR3 sequences, 32% of which are singletons. 1.1% to 1.5% of the sample goes to the ten largest clones. The axillary draining lymph nodes of breast cancer patients were the source of the lymph node samples. Sequencing used axillary lymph node tissue. These receptors were obtained from a female donor with breast cancer. Some clones in this sample may be carry-over from other donors' samples.

This clonotype was detected only a few times. The genes are TRBV2 and TRBJ2-7, with TRBD1 matching over 7 bases. Unmatched junction bases numbered 7, after V lost 9 bases and J lost 5 bases. Germline V gene data show CDR1 as SNHLY and CDR2 as FYNNEI. This CDR3 has 12 residues. CDR3 loop: CASTTGNHEQYF. The CDR3 bases are TGTGCCAGTACGACAGGGAACCACGAGCAGTACTTC.

This clonotype has a count of ten or more. The chain has TRBV7-9 and TRBJ1-2; D is undetermined. The CDR3 covers 16 residues. Trimming removed 1 base at V and 0 bases at J, with 12 bases between. In germline, CDR1 is SEHNR, CDR2 FQNEAQ (reference sequence). CDR3 coding DNA: TGTGCCAGCAGCTTAGATGAGGCAGCTACTAACTATGGCTACACCTTC. This gives the protein CASSLDEAATNYGYTF.

V gene TRBV11-3 combines with J gene TRBJ2-7, with 7 bases lining up with TRBD1. The CDR3 has 15 residues. J was trimmed by 3 bases and V by 4 bases; bases with no gene match: 9. CDR1 is SGHNT, CDR2 YENEEA, per germline. In nucleotides, the CDR3 is TGTGCCAGCAGCTCAAGACAGGGTTGGGGCTACGAGCAGTACTTC. Translation gives CASSSRQGWGYEQYF.

This chain links TRBV6-1 with TRBJ2-7, with D maybe TRBD1 (6 bases). The CDR3 extends over 16 amino acids. CDR1 and CDR2 (germline): MNHNS, SASEGT. Trimming took 1 base from V and 0 from J, leaving 13 bases between them. DNA for the CDR3: TGTGCCAGCAGTGAAGATCTCCGGACAGCCTCCTACGAGCAGTACTTC. Translating it yields CASSEDLRTASYEQYF.

The sample holds many counts of this clonotype. This chain uses TRBV19 with TRBJ1-5; D not certain. Germline values: CDR1 LNHDA, CDR2 SQIVND (reference sequence). This CDR3 is 14 amino acids long. V lost 7 bases and J 2 bases, leaving 12 bases between the germline ends. The CDR3 DNA follows: TGTGCCAGTACTGACACGGGCGGCAATCAGCCCCAGCATTTT. As protein: CASTDTGGNQPQHF.

There are many counts of this clonotype. The chain employs TRBV30 and TRBJ1-5; 10 nucleotides line up with TRBD1. The CDR3 sequence is 14 residues long. Germline V gene sequence: CDR1 GTSNPN, CDR2 SVGIG (reference sequence). Trimming took 4 bases from V and 7 from J; bases not matched to a gene: 7. The CDR3, as DNA: TGTGCCTGGACATCCGGGACAGGGGTGCAGCCCCAGCATTTT. Encoded protein: CAWTSGTGVQPQHF.

This clonotype came up a few times. This chain links TRBV30 with TRBJ2-5, with D possibly matching TRBD2 (5 bases). Trimming left V 1 base short and J 6 bases short, with 15 bases between. Germline V CDR1 and CDR2: GTSNPN, SVGIG (reference sequence). The CDR3 has 14 residues. Here the CDR3 reads CAWSEGLASKTQYF. The CDR3 DNA sequence: TGTGCCTGGAGTGAAGGTCTAGCCTCCAAGACCCAGTACTTC.

This clonotype was recorded many times. The chain couples TRBV5-5 to TRBJ2-5; no clear D gene. CDR1 and CDR2 (germline): SGHKS, YYEKEE (reference sequence). V was cut by 2 bases and J by 1 base, with 3 bases left in between. CDR3 length equals 12 residues. The CDR3 here is CASSFGQETQYF. The CDR3 coding sequence is TGTGCCAGCAGCTTTGGCCAAGAGACCCAGTACTTC. The variable domain in full, completed from reference TRBV5-5 and TRBJ2-5, reads DAGVTQSPTHLIKTRGQQVTLRCSPISGHKSVSWYQQVLGQGPQFIFQYYEKEERGRGNFPDRFSARQFPNYSSELNVNALLLGDSALYLCASSFGQETQYFGPGTRLLVL.

The V and J genes are TRBV29-1 and TRBJ2-1; D might be TRBD1 or TRBD2, each matching 5 bases. Trimming stripped 7 bases from V and 4 bases from J, with 14 bases between. CDR1 and CDR2 (germline): SQVTM, ANQGSEA. There are 13 residues in the CDR3. The CDR3 coding sequence is TGCAGCGAGCCGGGACGGGTTTACAATGAGCAGTTCTTC. Translation gives CSEPGRVYNEQFF.

As concerns this clonotype: Relative to the germline gene, one junction end is altered; a read error may explain this. The V and J genes are TRBV7-8 and TRBJ1-3, with D perhaps TRBD1 (6 bases). There are 15 residues in the CDR3. Germline V lookup: CDR1 SGHVS, CDR2 FQNEAQ. The CDR3 loop is CVSSGVGAGRNTIYF. CDR3 nucleotide sequence: TGTGTCAGCAGTGGGGTGGGGGCAGGCAGAAACACCATATATTTT.

The sample holds many counts of this clonotype. The chain joins TRBV12-3 or TRBV12-4 to TRBJ2-7, with no clear D. This CDR3 contains 14 residues. Trimming removed 1 base at V and 7 bases at J, with 14 bases between. In DNA form, the CDR3 reads TGTGCCAGCAGTTTAGGGACCCTCCCCAAGGAGCAGTACTTC. Its protein is CASSLGTLPKEQYF.

V is TRBV15 and J is TRBJ2-5, with D maybe TRBD2 (6 bases). CDR3 size: 15 residues. The V gene's germline CDR1 is LNHNV and CDR2 YYDKDF (reference sequence). Trimming took off 1 base at V and 4 bases at J, with 13 bases between the two ends. CDR3 sequence: CATSRVSGGVETQYF. CDR3 DNA: TGTGCCACCAGCAGAGTTAGCGGAGGGGTAGAGACCCAGTACTTC.

This clonotype was seen many times. This chain joins TRBV20-1 and TRBJ2-7, with a weak D call TRBD2 (6 bases). The V and J ends lost 6 bases and 2 bases respectively, with 14 bases between them. CDR1 and CDR2 from the germline V gene are DFQATT and SNEGSKA (reference sequence). The CDR3 contains 13 residues. CDR3 loop: CSALSGQAYEQYF. CDR3 nucleotides: TGCAGTGCGCTTAGCGGTCAGGCCTACGAGCAGTACTTC.

This clonotype was observed a few times. The chain combines TRBV27 with TRBJ2-7; D call uncertain. The CDR3 sequence is 13 residues long. In germline, CDR1 is MNHEY, CDR2 SMNVEV (reference sequence). Trimming stripped 3 bases from V and 5 bases from J, with 11 bases between. CDR3 amino acids: CASSFNPRHEQYF. In DNA form, the CDR3 reads TGTGCCAGCAGTTTCAACCCCCGGCACGAGCAGTACTTC.

This clonotype was counted many times. V is TRBV20-1 and J is TRBJ2-1, with unresolved D. Germline CDR1 reads DFQATT; CDR2 reads SNEGSKA (reference sequence). CDR3 size: 13 residues. Trimming pared 5 bases from V and 6 bases from J, leaving 14 bases between. The CDR3 sequence: CSASPLRSNEQFF. Here the CDR3 DNA reads TGCAGTGCTTCCCCCCTTCGGAGCAATGAGCAGTTCTTC.